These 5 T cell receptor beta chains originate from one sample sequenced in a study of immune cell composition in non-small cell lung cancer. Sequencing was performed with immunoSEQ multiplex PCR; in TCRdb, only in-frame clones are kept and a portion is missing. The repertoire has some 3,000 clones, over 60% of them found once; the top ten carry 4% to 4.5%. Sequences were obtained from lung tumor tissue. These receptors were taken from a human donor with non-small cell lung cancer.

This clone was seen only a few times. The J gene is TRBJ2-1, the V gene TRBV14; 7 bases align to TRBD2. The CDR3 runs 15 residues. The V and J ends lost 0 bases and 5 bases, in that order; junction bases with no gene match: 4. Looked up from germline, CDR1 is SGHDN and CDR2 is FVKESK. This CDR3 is CASSQDTGGHNEQFF. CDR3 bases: TGTGCCAGCAGCCAAGACACGGGGGGTCACAATGAGCAGTTCTTC.

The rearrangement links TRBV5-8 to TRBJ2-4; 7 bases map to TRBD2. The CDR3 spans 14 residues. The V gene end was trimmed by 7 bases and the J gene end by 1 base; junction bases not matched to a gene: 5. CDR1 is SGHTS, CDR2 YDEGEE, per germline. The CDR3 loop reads CASGRGDAKNIQYF. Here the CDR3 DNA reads TGTGCCAGCGGCCGGGGGGACGCCAAAAACATTCAGTACTTC. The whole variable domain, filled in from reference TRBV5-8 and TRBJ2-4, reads EAGVTQSPTHLIKTRGQQATLRCSPISGHTSVYWYQQALGLGLQFLLWYDEGEERNRGNFPPRFSGRQFPNYSSELNVNALELEDSALYLCASGRGDAKNIQYFGAGTRLSVL.

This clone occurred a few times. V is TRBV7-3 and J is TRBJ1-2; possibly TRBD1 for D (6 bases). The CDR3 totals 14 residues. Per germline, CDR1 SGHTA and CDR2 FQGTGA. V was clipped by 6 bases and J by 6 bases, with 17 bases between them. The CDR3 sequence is CASRAGAGGNGYTF. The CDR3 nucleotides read TGTGCCAGCAGGGCAGGGGCCGGCGGTAATGGCTACACCTTC.

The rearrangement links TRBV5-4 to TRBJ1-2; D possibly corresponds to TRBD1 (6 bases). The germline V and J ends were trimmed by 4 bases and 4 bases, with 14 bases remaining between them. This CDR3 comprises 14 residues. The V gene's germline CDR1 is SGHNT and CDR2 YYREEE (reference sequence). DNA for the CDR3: TGTGCCAGCAGCGTTACAGGGAAGGGCTATGGCTACACCTTC. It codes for CASSVTGKGYGYTF.

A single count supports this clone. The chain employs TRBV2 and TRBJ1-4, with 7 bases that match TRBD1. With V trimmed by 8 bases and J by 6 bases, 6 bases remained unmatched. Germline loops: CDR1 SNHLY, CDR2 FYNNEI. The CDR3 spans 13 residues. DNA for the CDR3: TGTGCCAGCTTTGACAGGGTGCATGAAAAACTGTTTTTT. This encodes CASFDRVHEKLFF.